The 27 T cell receptor beta chains given below trace back to one sample, sequenced in a study of response to subunit inactivated influenza vaccine. TCRdb processed the RT-PCR reads anew with MiXCR; each CDR3 protein has one entry. Among more than 450,000 distinct CDR3 sequences, about 11% were seen once, and the ten largest hold about 9.4%. The sample in question was PBMCs from blood, obtained on the day of vaccination. The receptors here all came from a middle-aged man who received an inactivated influenza vaccine.

This chain links TRBV5-6 with TRBJ2-1; D gene ambiguous. CDR1 SGHDT and CDR2 YYEEEE come from the germline V gene. This CDR3 contains 15 residues. V lost 4 bases, J lost 4 bases, and 15 bases lay in between. CDR3 loop: CASSPVNEEYNEQFF. CDR3 in DNA: TGTGCCAGCAGCCCTGTGAACGAAGAATACAATGAGCAGTTCTTC.

This clonotype came up a few times. This chain uses TRBV29-1 with TRBJ2-1; possibly TRBD2 for D (5 bases). The V gene lost 4 bases and the J gene lost 9 bases, with 19 bases spanning the gap. CDR1 and CDR2 (germline): SQVTM, ANQGSEA. CDR3 length equals 14 residues. This chain's CDR3 is CSVGPSFFPGEQFF. The CDR3 DNA reads as TGCAGCGTTGGGCCTAGCTTTTTCCCCGGTGAGCAGTTCTTC.

This clonotype turned up a few times. The chain links TRBV5-1 to TRBJ1-6, with D hard to call. The CDR3 is 14 amino acids. In germline, CDR1 is SGHRS, CDR2 YFSETQ. With 3 bases removed from V and 10 bases from J, the gap between germline ends came to 14 bases. CDR3 amino acids: CASSSVATSSPLHF. DNA for the CDR3: TGCGCCAGCAGCTCGGTAGCGACCAGCTCACCCCTCCACTTT.

This CDR3 is CASSFKRGTDTQYF. CDR3 coding DNA: TGTGCCAGCAGTTTTAAAAGGGGCACAGATACGCAGTATTTT. The V call is TRBV13, the J call TRBJ2-3; D call uncertain. This CDR3 is 14 amino acids long. Trimming left V 6 bases short and J 1 base short, with 11 bases between. CDR1 and CDR2 from the germline V gene are PRHDT and FYEKMQ (reference sequence). The full variable domain, its missing parts supplied by reference TRBV13 and TRBJ2-3, is AAGVIQSPRHLIKEKRETATLKCYPIPRHDTVYWYQQGPGQDPQFLISFYEKMQSDKGSIPDRFSAQQFSDYHSELNMSSLELGDSALYFCASSFKRGTDTQYFGPGTRLTVL.

The rearrangement joins TRBV3-1 to TRBJ2-3; 7 positions match TRBD1. CDR3 length equals 15 residues. Germline trimming cut 4 bases from V and 2 bases from J; bases unmatched to any gene: 6. The V gene's germline CDR1 is LGHDT and CDR2 YNNKEL (reference sequence). The CDR3 DNA follows: TGTGCCAGCAGCCCCCCGGGACAGAACACAGATACGCAGTATTTT. Its protein is CASSPPGQNTDTQYF.

This clonotype has only a few counts. The rearrangement uses TRBV7-9 and TRBJ2-1; 8 positions match TRBD1. This CDR3 contains 14 residues. Germline values: CDR1 SEHNR, CDR2 FQNEAQ (reference sequence). Trimming at V came to 5 bases and at J to 6 bases, leaving 6 bases not matched to a gene. For the CDR3, the DNA is TGTGCCAGCAGCATATACAGGGGGAGCAATGAGCAGTTCTTC. Amino acid sequence: CASSIYRGSNEQFF.

This rearrangement joins TRBV4-2 to TRBJ2-5; 9 bases are shared with TRBD2. This CDR3 spans 15 amino acids. After removal of 0 bases from V and 5 bases from J, the junction contained 4 bases not matched to a gene. Germline CDR1 reads LGHNA; CDR2 reads YNFKEQ. The DNA of the CDR3 is TGTGCCAGCAGCCAAGACCTAGCGGGACTGGAGACCCAGTACTTC. Its translation is CASSQDLAGLETQYF.

Only a few counts were recorded for this clonotype. CDR3 protein: CASSTGTGVGTQYF. CDR3 bases: TGTGCCAGCAGCACCGGGACAGGGGTCGGGACCCAGTACTTC. The chain couples TRBV2 to TRBJ2-5, with 10 positions matching TRBD1. Germline V gives CDR1 SNHLY, CDR2 FYNNEI. The CDR3 loop spans 14 amino acids. V lost 6 bases and J lost 7; bases outside the gene matches: 8.

This clonotype was counted many times. The chain uses TRBV18 and TRBJ2-5; TRBD2 aligns across 8 bases. This CDR3 spans 13 amino acids. Germline-derived CDR1 and CDR2 are KGHSH and LQKENI. The junction had 2 bases not matched to a gene; V was cut back by 4 bases and J by 4 bases. The CDR3 sequence is CASSLREGETQYF. As DNA, the CDR3 is TGTGCCAGCTCACTACGGGAGGGAGAGACCCAGTACTTC.

This clonotype has more than one count but fewer than ten. V and J are TRBV20-1 and TRBJ2-7; 10 bases map to TRBD1. V lost 5 bases, J lost 5 bases, and 6 bases stayed unmatched. The germline V gene has CDR1 DFQATT and CDR2 SNEGSKA (reference sequence). CDR3 length equals 13 residues. Here the CDR3 reads CSAGQTGGNEQYF. The CDR3 DNA reads as TGCAGTGCTGGCCAGACAGGGGGCAACGAGCAGTACTTC.

The rearrangement links TRBV20-1 to TRBJ1-2; D possibly corresponds to TRBD1 (6 bases). This CDR3 is 13 amino acids long. V was shortened by 3 bases and J by 1 base, with 9 bases between the two germline ends. Germline CDR1 reads DFQATT; CDR2 reads SNEGSKA (reference sequence). CDR3 sequence: CSARDSLNYGYTF. The CDR3, as DNA: TGCAGTGCTAGGGACAGCCTTAACTATGGCTACACCTTC.

A few counts support this clonotype. This chain joins TRBV7-2 and TRBJ1-4, with TRBD1 as a possible D gene (6 bases). Looked up from germline, CDR1 is SGHTA and CDR2 is FQGNSA. This CDR3 contains 14 residues. V lost 1 base and J 7 bases, leaving 10 bases between the germline ends. CDR3 loop: CASSLVSRGEKLFF. The CDR3 DNA follows: TGTGCCAGCAGCTTAGTATCCAGGGGTGAAAAACTGTTTTTT.

This clonotype was found a few times. V gene TRBV4-1 combines with J gene TRBJ1-6; 10 bases are a match to TRBD1. Germline-derived CDR1 and CDR2 are MGHRA and YSYEKL. This CDR3 region has 15 residues. V was clipped by 1 base and J by 9 bases; unmatched bases: 3. The CDR3 here is CASSQVDRGVSPLHF. The DNA of the CDR3 is TGCGCCAGCAGCCAAGTGGACAGGGGGGTTTCACCCCTCCACTTT.

This clonotype came up many times. The chain combines TRBV3-1 with TRBJ1-1, with 7 bases matching TRBD1. The V gene end was trimmed by 2 bases and the J gene end by 5 bases; junction bases not matched to a gene: 2. This CDR3 contains 13 residues. Germline CDR1 is LGHDT and CDR2 is YNNKEL (reference sequence). This CDR3 reads CASSQIQGTEAFF. CDR3 DNA: TGTGCCAGCAGCCAAATACAGGGGACTGAAGCTTTCTTT. The variable domain in full, with the rest retrieved from reference TRBV3-1 and TRBJ1-1, is DTAVSQTPKYLVTQMGNDKSIKCEQNLGHDTMYWYKQDSKKFLKIMFSYNNKELIINETVPNRFSPKSPDKAHLNLHINSLELGDSAVYFCASSQIQGTEAFFGQGTRLTVV.

V and J are TRBV7-2 and TRBJ2-7; a weak D match, TRBD1 (5 bases). The CDR3 is 15 residues long. The ends were cut back, 5 bases at V and 3 bases at J, with 17 bases in the middle. Germline CDR1 SGHTA, CDR2 FQGNSA. The DNA of the CDR3 is TGTGCCAGCAGCCCAGGCAGGGTGGAAAACTACGAGCAGTACTTC. The encoded protein is CASSPGRVENYEQYF.

This clonotype has a count of ten or more. This chain connects TRBV20-1 to TRBJ1-5; TRBD1 matches at 7 bases. There are 12 residues in the CDR3. Trimming removed 6 bases from V and 5 bases from J; junction bases left unmatched: 4. CDR1 is DFQATT and CDR2 is SNEGSKA in the germline V gene (reference sequence). As DNA, the CDR3 is TGCAGTGCCAGGACAGGAGATCAGCCCCAGCATTTT. The encoded protein is CSARTGDQPQHF.

The chain combines TRBV7-3 with TRBJ2-5, with D perhaps matching TRBD2 (6 bases). V was trimmed by 5 bases and J by 0 bases, leaving 19 bases between them. The CDR3 runs to 17 residues. The germline V gene encodes CDR1 SGHTA and CDR2 FQGTGA. The CDR3 protein is CASSPGPRTKYQETQYF. The CDR3 bases are TGTGCCAGCAGCCCTGGCCCGCGGACTAAATACCAAGAGACCCAGTACTTC.

The V gene is TRBV4-1, the J gene TRBJ2-5, with D tentatively TRBD1 (5 bases). The germline gives CDR1 MGHRA, CDR2 YSYEKL. V lost 0 bases and J lost 5, with 13 bases in between. The CDR3 extends over 15 amino acids. As DNA, the CDR3 is TGCGCCAGCAGCCAAGATCCGGGCAGGGATGAGACCCAGTACTTC. This sequence encodes CASSQDPGRDETQYF.

Only a few counts were recorded for this clonotype. This chain connects TRBV7-8 to TRBJ1-3; no definite D call. CDR3 length: 13 residues. Germline CDR1 and CDR2: SGHVS and FQNEAQ. The ends were cut back, 5 bases at V and 4 bases at J, with 9 bases in the middle. The CDR3 loop is CASSHVRGNTIYF. The CDR3 coding sequence is TGTGCCAGCAGCCATGTAAGGGGAAACACCATATATTTT.

This clonotype was recorded many times. The chain employs TRBV5-1 and TRBJ2-3; 12 bases are a match to TRBD1. The CDR3 runs to 16 residues. J was trimmed by 6 bases and V by 3 bases; bases with no gene match: 8. The germline V gene encodes CDR1 SGHRS and CDR2 YFSETQ. The CDR3 DNA is TGCGCCAGCAGCTGGGGGACAGGGGGCGGATATGATACGCAGTATTTT. It yields the protein CASSWGTGGGYDTQYF.

In regard to this clonotype: Its ends do not fully match the called genes, so a read error is possible. As DNA, the CDR3 is TGTGCCAGCAGCGTACAGGTGATGAACACTGGAGCTTTCTTT. Its protein is CASSVQVMNTGAFF. The genes are TRBV7-2 and TRBJ1-1; a possible D gene is TRBD1 (5 bases). The CDR3 loop spans 14 amino acids. The germline CDR1 and CDR2 sequences are SGHTA and FQGNSA.

The chain is built from TRBV7-8 and TRBJ2-7, with TRBD1 as a possible D gene (6 bases). The CDR3 runs to 16 residues. Deletions cut 4 bases from V and 1 base from J, with 17 bases between. The V gene's germline CDR1 is SGHVS and CDR2 FQNEAQ. CDR3 nucleotide sequence: TGTGCCAGCAGCTCGTTTGGACAGTCTAGTTCCTACGAGCAGTACTTC. This translates into CASSSFGQSSSYEQYF. Full variable domain (remainder filled in from reference TRBV7-8 and TRBJ2-7): GAGVSQSPRYKVAKRGQDVALRCDPISGHVSLFWYQQALGQGPEFLTYFQNEAQLDKSGLPSDRFFAERPEGSVSTLKIQRTQQEDSAVYLCASSSFGQSSSYEQYFGPGTRLTVT.

The chain is built from TRBV20-1 and TRBJ2-7; D gene ambiguous. CDR3 size: 13 residues. Germline CDR1 is DFQATT and CDR2 is SNEGSKA (reference sequence). Trimming left V 4 bases short and J 3 bases short, with 13 bases between. In DNA form, the CDR3 reads TGCAGTGCTACCTCACGAATTATCTACGAGCAGTACTTC. Amino acids: CSATSRIIYEQYF.

The table lists this clonotype with many counts. CDR3 protein: CASRQTNTGELFF. CDR3 bases: TGTGCCAGCCGCCAAACGAACACCGGGGAGCTGTTTTTT. The chain carries TRBV28 and TRBJ2-2, with unresolved D. V was trimmed by 8 bases and J by 0 bases, leaving 7 bases between them. Germline loops: CDR1 MDHEN, CDR2 SYDVKM. The CDR3 has 13 amino acids. Looking up the rest from reference TRBV28 and TRBJ2-2 gives the full variable domain: DVKVTQSSRYLVKRTGEKVFLECVQDMDHENMFWYRQDPGLGLRLIYFSYDVKMKEKGDIPEGYSVSREKKERFSLILESASTNQTSMYLCASRQTNTGELFFGEGSRLTVL.

Only a few counts were recorded for this clonotype. This chain uses TRBV3-1 with TRBJ2-7; the D is unclear. V lost 0 bases and J lost 2, with 11 bases in between. The CDR3 totals 15 residues. CDR1 is LGHDT and CDR2 is YNNKEL in the germline V gene (reference sequence). The CDR3 nucleotides read TGTGCCAGCAGCCAAGAGGGTTTAGGACCCTACGAGCAGTACTTC. As protein: CASSQEGLGPYEQYF.

CDR3 bases: TGTGCCAGTATAACTTTCTCACAACTCAATGAGCAGTTCTTC. It yields the protein CASITFSQLNEQFF. The genes are TRBV6-1 and TRBJ2-1; D is uncertain. V was shortened by 9 bases and J by 6 bases, with 18 bases between the two germline ends. Germline V lookup: CDR1 MNHNS, CDR2 SASEGT. CDR3 length: 14 residues.

This clonotype has more than one count but fewer than ten. The CDR3 bases are TGTGCCAGCAGCTCAGGGAGGCAGTTCTTC. Its protein is CASSSGRQFF. The J gene is TRBJ2-1, the V gene TRBV28; D tentatively fits TRBD1 or TRBD2 (5 bases each). The germline V gene encodes CDR1 MDHEN and CDR2 SYDVKM. CDR3 length equals 10 residues. V was trimmed by 6 bases and J by 12 bases, leaving 9 bases between them. Full variable domain (outside the CDR3, taken from reference TRBV28 and TRBJ2-1): DVKVTQSSRYLVKRTGEKVFLECVQDMDHENMFWYRQDPGLGLRLIYFSYDVKMKEKGDIPEGYSVSREKKERFSLILESASTNQTSMYLCASSSGRQFFGPGTRLTVL.